This TCR beta chain stems from a study of shared clonotypes between healthy human individuals. Germline V gene data show CDR1 as SEHNR and CDR2 as FQNEAQ (reference sequence). The CDR3 is made up of 17 amino acids. V was trimmed by 0 bases and J by 0 bases, leaving 11 bases between them. Sequencing used immunoSEQ multiplex PCR; TCRdb keeps in-frame clones, though not all of them. The repertoire has roughly 810,000 clones, roughly 96% of them found once; the top ten carry under 0.3%. The naive CD8 fraction comprised CD45RO-negative cells positively selected for CCR7 and excluded terminally differentiated effector memory CD45RA+ cells.

The TCR sequence derives from a man under 40 in good health. The chain uses TRBV7-9 and TRBJ1-4; possible D gene TRBD1, 6 bases. Sample: naive CD8+ T cells sorted from blood. CDR3 coding DNA: TGTGCCAGCAGCTTAGCCAGGGGAGAAGCAACTAATGAAAAACTGTTTTTT. This sequence encodes CASSLARGEATNEKLFF.